A single sample gave rise to the 32 T cell receptor beta chains below, sequenced in a study of cytomegalovirus exposure and HLA in healthy donors (dated 2017 in TCRdb). Preparation of the library involved the immunoSEQ multiplex PCR assay. Sourced from immuneACCESS, this table was stored by TCRdb with only in-frame sequences that have V and J called. A share of the clones is absent; for the studies checked, an unresolved V gene accounts for under half, and the remainder has no known explanation. Across this sample there are more than 65,000 clones, with 90% to 95% seen only once. The top ten clones comprise roughly 0.62% of the sample. Sequenced: PBMCs. Source of these receptors: a man younger than 35 in good health and CMV-seronegative.

The V gene is TRBV29-1, the J gene TRBJ1-3; possible D gene TRBD1, 6 bases. The length of the CDR3 is 15 residues. V was trimmed by 1 base and J by 5 bases, leaving 15 bases between them. CDR1 and CDR2 from the germline V gene are SQVTM and ANQGSEA. The CDR3 is CSVEAPGRGRNTIYF. The CDR3 DNA is TGCAGCGTTGAAGCCCCTGGCAGGGGAAGAAACACCATATATTTT.

V is TRBV7-9 and J is TRBJ2-4; 9 bases align to TRBD1. V lost 5 bases, J lost 2 bases, and 7 bases stayed unmatched. This CDR3 region has 16 residues. The germline V gene encodes CDR1 SEHNR and CDR2 FQNEAQ (reference sequence). The DNA for the CDR3 is TGTGCCAGCAGCCTAGGACAGGGGAATTCCAAAAACATTCAGTACTTC. It encodes CASSLGQGNSKNIQYF.

The CDR3 nucleotides are TGCGCCAGCAGCTTGGTGTCAGGGTTCGGAAACACCATATATTTT. It encodes CASSLVSGFGNTIYF. This chain uses TRBV5-1 with TRBJ1-3; tentatively, D is TRBD1 (5 bases). The CDR3 is 15 amino acids. V lost 0 bases and J 4 bases, leaving 11 bases between the germline ends. In germline, CDR1 is SGHRS, CDR2 YFSETQ.

This clone is a singleton in its sample. This sequence joins TRBV9 and TRBJ2-7; 8 nucleotides line up with TRBD2. Germline V CDR1 and CDR2: SGDLS, YYNGEE. V trimming: 4 bases; J trimming: 6 bases; junction bases outside the gene matches: 9. The CDR3 extends over 14 amino acids. The CDR3, as DNA: TGTGCCAGCAGCTCCGGGACTAGTCGTAGCGAGCAGTACTTC. It codes for CASSSGTSRSEQYF.

This chain links TRBV7-6 with TRBJ2-2, with 8 nucleotides matching TRBD2. Germline V lookup: CDR1 SGHVS, CDR2 FNYEAQ. V was pared by 2 bases and J by 4 bases, with 12 bases of the junction left unmatched. The CDR3 runs 18 residues. As DNA, the CDR3 is TGTGCCAGCAGCTTATCCGAACTAGCGGCGCCCCCCACCGGGGAGCTGTTTTTT. Its protein product is CASSLSELAAPPTGELFF.

The chain recombines TRBV18 with TRBJ2-2, with 7 bases fitting TRBD1. This CDR3 is built from 15 residues. V was pared by 3 bases and J by 5 bases, with 6 bases of the junction left unmatched. CDR1 is KGHSH, CDR2 LQKENI, per germline. In nucleotides, the CDR3 is TGTGCCAGCTCACCGAAGGGGGCTTTTACCGGGGAGCTGTTTTTT. Protein product: CASSPKGAFTGELFF. The entire variable domain, with the rest obtained from reference TRBV18 and TRBJ2-2, is as follows: NAGVMQNPRHLVRRRGQEARLRCSPMKGHSHVYWYRQLPEEGLKFMVYLQKENIIDESGMPKERFSAEFPKEGPSILRIQQVVRGDSAAYFCASSPKGAFTGELFFGEGSRLTVL.

This rearrangement joins TRBV29-1 to TRBJ2-3; 8 positions match TRBD1. This CDR3 spans 17 amino acids. V lost 6 bases and J lost 0; bases outside the gene matches: 14. CDR1 and CDR2 from the germline V gene are SQVTM and ANQGSEA. The CDR3 spells CSVNGAGGHSSTDTQYF. The DNA for the CDR3 is TGCAGCGTCAACGGGGCAGGGGGCCATTCTAGCACAGATACGCAGTATTTT.

The rearrangement links TRBV19 to TRBJ2-2; D unresolved. The CDR3 length is 18 residues. Trimming cost V 7 bases and J 0 bases, with 21 bases left between them. CDR1 is LNHDA, CDR2 SQIVND, per germline (reference sequence). The CDR3 bases are TGTGCCAGTATGAAGCTTCTCGACTTACGTGCGAACACCGGGGAGCTGTTTTTT. It is translated as CASMKLLDLRANTGELFF.

The gene calls are TRBV6-4 and TRBJ2-6, with 9 bases fitting TRBD1. J gave up 0 bases and V 3 bases, and 0 bases lay outside the gene matches. The CDR3 sequence is 16 residues long. Germline CDR1 reads MRHNA; CDR2 reads SNTAGT. Here the CDR3 reads CASSETGGSGANVLTF. CDR3 coding DNA: TGTGCCAGCAGTGAGACAGGGGGCTCTGGGGCCAACGTCCTGACTTTC.

The chain is built from TRBV7-2 and TRBJ2-2, with D possibly matching TRBD1 (5 bases). Trimming cost V 4 bases and J 4 bases, with 16 bases left between them. The CDR3 is 16 residues long. The germline V gene encodes CDR1 SGHTA and CDR2 FQGNSA. CDR3: CASSSPPPGSTGELFF. The CDR3 coding sequence is TGTGCCAGCAGCTCCCCGCCCCCAGGGTCCACCGGGGAGCTGTTTTTT.

The chain employs TRBV5-4 and TRBJ2-1; no reliable D call. Per the germline V gene, CDR1 is SGHNT and CDR2 is YYREEE (reference sequence). V was pared by 4 bases and J by 6 bases, with 11 bases between. CDR3 size: 13 residues. For the CDR3, the DNA is TGTGCCAGCAGCCCCGATAGAGGCAATGAGCAGTTCTTC. It is translated as CASSPDRGNEQFF.

The genes are TRBV11-2 and TRBJ1-1, with a possible D match to TRBD1 (5 bases). The CDR3 spans 14 residues. With 4 bases removed from V and 4 bases from J, the gap between germline ends came to 13 bases. In germline, CDR1 is SGHAT, CDR2 FQNNGV. The CDR3 sequence is CASSSQTVFTEAFF. The DNA of the CDR3 is TGTGCCAGCAGCTCGCAGACAGTTTTCACTGAAGCTTTCTTT. The full variable domain, with the rest looked up from reference TRBV11-2 and TRBJ1-1, is EAGVAQSPRYKIIEKRQSVAFWCNPISGHATLYWYQQILGQGPKLLIQFQNNGVVDDSQLPKDRFSAERLKGVDSTLKIQPAKLEDSAVYLCASSSQTVFTEAFFGQGTRLTVV.

The chain links TRBV19 to TRBJ1-5; possibly TRBD1 for D (5 bases). Trimming pared 6 bases from V and 6 bases from J, leaving 15 bases between. Germline V gene data show CDR1 as LNHDA and CDR2 as SQIVND (reference sequence). CDR3 size: 14 residues. Here the CDR3 DNA reads TGTGCCAGTAGAGACGGGGGATGGCGTCAGCCCCAGCATTTT. This translates into CASRDGGWRQPQHF.

J is TRBJ1-2 and V is TRBV28; 8 nucleotides agree with TRBD1. CDR3 size: 14 residues. V lost 5 bases to trimming and J lost 6 bases; unmatched junction nucleotides: 8. Germline-derived CDR1 and CDR2 are MDHEN and SYDVKM. CDR3 bases: TGTGCCAGCAGTCACGGACAGGGAGGGGATGGCTACACCTTC. Its translation: CASSHGQGGDGYTF.

The rearrangement uses TRBV27 and TRBJ2-7, with 10 bases aligning to TRBD1. The CDR3 runs to 17 residues. V was pared by 4 bases and J by 4 bases, with 13 bases of the junction left unmatched. The germline gives CDR1 MNHEY, CDR2 SMNVEV (reference sequence). Here the CDR3 DNA reads TGTGCCAGCAGTTCTCCATCGACAGGGGGCGGTTTATACGAGCAGTACTTC. Its translation: CASSSPSTGGGLYEQYF.

The rearrangement uses TRBV29-1 and TRBJ2-7; 12 nucleotides match TRBD2. This CDR3 region has 15 residues. Germline CDR1 and CDR2: SQVTM and ANQGSEA. The junction had 9 bases not matched to a gene; V was cut back by 6 bases and J by 3 bases. DNA of the CDR3: TGCAGCGTCCTTGGACTAGCGGGATCCAACTACGAGCAGTACTTC. Its translation: CSVLGLAGSNYEQYF.

The CDR3, as DNA: TGTGCCAGCAGCCTGCAGCGGGAGGGCTGGAATGAGCAGTTCTTC. It encodes CASSLQREGWNEQFF. This chain links TRBV7-2 with TRBJ2-1, with TRBD2 matching 10 bases. Germline V CDR1 and CDR2: SGHTA, FQGNSA. The trim removed 5 bases at V and 7 bases at J, leaving 8 bases unmatched. The CDR3 has 15 residues.

V gene TRBV7-3 combines with J gene TRBJ1-2; tentatively, D is TRBD1 (5 bases). Trimming took 1 base from V and 5 from J, leaving 29 bases between them. The germline CDR1 and CDR2 sequences are SGHTA and FQGTGA. The length of the CDR3 is 20 residues. The DNA of the CDR3 is TGTGCCAGCAGCTTAAAAGGCGGACGAGGACAACCGCTCCTCCCTTATGGCTACACCTTC. Protein: CASSLKGGRGQPLLPYGYTF. Looking up the rest from reference TRBV7-3 and TRBJ1-2 gives the full variable domain: GAGVSQTPSNKVTEKGKYVELRCDPISGHTALYWYRQSLGQGPEFLIYFQGTGAADDSGLPNDRFFAVRPEGSVSTLKIQRTERGDSAVYLCASSLKGGRGQPLLPYGYTFGSGTRLTVV.

The rearrangement joins TRBV7-8 to TRBJ2-1; 7 bases match TRBD2. V lost 5 bases, J lost 5 bases, and 12 bases stayed unmatched. This CDR3 spans 16 amino acids. Germline V gene sequence: CDR1 SGHVS, CDR2 FQNEAQ. The DNA of the CDR3 is TGTGCCAGCAGCCCCCCGGGCTGGGGGAGGGACAATGAGCAGTTCTTC. Encoded protein: CASSPPGWGRDNEQFF.

The chain couples TRBV9 to TRBJ2-7; tentative D call: TRBD2 (6 bases). CDR1 and CDR2 (germline): SGDLS, YYNGEE. The V gene lost 6 bases and the J gene lost 7 bases, with 23 bases spanning the gap. CDR3 size: 15 residues. The CDR3 DNA sequence: TGTGCCAGCACCGGTTCGGGACTCCCCTACGAGGAGCAGTACTTC. Its translation: CASTGSGLPYEEQYF.

This clone was observed once. V is TRBV5-1 and J is TRBJ1-1; 9 bases are shared with TRBD1. The germline CDR1 and CDR2 sequences are SGHRS and YFSETQ. The ends lost 4 bases at V and 6 bases at J; junction bases unmatched: 4. This CDR3 has 13 amino acids. This chain's CDR3 is CASSLRTGAEAFF. The CDR3 nucleotides are TGCGCCAGCAGCCTTAGGACAGGGGCTGAAGCTTTCTTT.

V gene TRBV20-1 combines with J gene TRBJ1-2; tentatively, D is TRBD1 (6 bases). Trimming removed 8 bases from V and 8 bases from J, with 15 bases in between. Germline CDR1 and CDR2: DFQATT and SNEGSKA (reference sequence). The CDR3 totals 11 residues. CDR3 region: CSYGGAEGYTF. The CDR3 DNA sequence: TGCAGTTACGGGGGGGCAGAAGGCTACACCTTC.

The rearrangement joins TRBV7-2 to TRBJ1-2; D gene unclear. The germline V and J ends were trimmed by 5 bases and 0 bases, with 16 bases remaining between them. The CDR3 extends over 16 amino acids. In germline, CDR1 is SGHTA, CDR2 FQGNSA. The CDR3, as DNA: TGTGCCAGCAGCCCCTCCTCCCGATCAGCTAACTATGGCTACACCTTC. It encodes CASSPSSRSANYGYTF.

The rearrangement joins TRBV19 to TRBJ2-7; possibly TRBD1 for D (6 bases). This CDR3 contains 14 residues. Germline CDR1 reads LNHDA; CDR2 reads SQIVND (reference sequence). The V end lost 1 base, the J end lost 3 bases, and 10 bases lay between the germline ends. In DNA form, the CDR3 reads TGTGCCAGTAGTATAGCAGGGGCTTACTACGAGCAGTACTTC. Its protein is CASSIAGAYYEQYF.

The rearrangement joins TRBV4-1 to TRBJ1-2, with a weak D call TRBD1 (6 bases). CDR3 length: 16 amino acids. Germline V gene data show CDR1 as MGHRA and CDR2 as YSYEKL. The V end lost 0 bases, the J end lost 4 bases, and 15 bases lay between the germline ends. CDR3 sequence (DNA): TGCGCCAGCAGCCAAGATGGAAACAGGGTTGCCTATGGCTACACCTTC. This codes for CASSQDGNRVAYGYTF.

In DNA form, the CDR3 reads TGTGCCAGCAGTGCCGGTTTGACCGGGGAGCTGTTTTTT. Translation gives CASSAGLTGELFF. The chain has TRBV6-5 and TRBJ2-2; D uncertain. The CDR3 length is 13 residues. Germline V gene lookup returns CDR1 MNHEY and CDR2 SVGAGI. V was pared by 5 bases and J by 5 bases, with 9 bases between.

V usage is TRBV27 and J usage is TRBJ2-7; the match to TRBD1 covers 8 bases. The CDR3 is 14 residues long. The J segment lost 4 bases and the V segment lost 2 bases, leaving 4 bases of the junction unmatched. Looked up from germline, CDR1 is MNHEY and CDR2 is SMNVEV (reference sequence). This chain's CDR3 is CASSLRDRSYEQYF. CDR3 sequence (DNA): TGTGCCAGCAGTTTACGGGACAGGTCTTACGAGCAGTACTTC.

The rearrangement links TRBV5-1 to TRBJ2-5; D is possibly TRBD1 (7 bases). This CDR3 spans 16 amino acids. The germline V gene has CDR1 SGHRS and CDR2 YFSETQ. The germline V and J ends were trimmed by 0 bases and 3 bases, with 15 bases remaining between them. The CDR3, as DNA: TGCGCCAGCAGCTTGGGGACAGGAGGGAAGGAAGAGACCCAGTACTTC. It is translated as CASSLGTGGKEETQYF.

This clone was picked up a small number of times. V usage is TRBV6-1 and J usage is TRBJ2-5; 9 bases match TRBD1. The CDR3 consists of 16 residues. J gave up 5 bases and V 4 bases, and 11 bases lay outside the gene matches. Germline V gene sequence: CDR1 MNHNS, CDR2 SASEGT. In DNA, the CDR3 is TGTGCCAGCAGTGCTGAAGCCGGGACAGGGTTGGAGACCCAGTACTTC. Translating gives CASSAEAGTGLETQYF.

The DNA of the CDR3 is TGTGCCAGCAGCAAAAGAGTTGAGATGGAGTCACCCCTCCACTTT. Protein: CASSKRVEMESPLHF. The chain combines TRBV21-1 with TRBJ1-6. TRBV21-1 is listed as a pseudogene. The CDR3 runs 15 residues.

The chain links TRBV5-6 to TRBJ2-1, with 10 bases that match TRBD1. Losses at the gene ends were 4 bases for V and 4 bases for J; bases not matched to a gene: 8. CDR3 length: 16 residues. Germline CDR1 reads SGHDT; CDR2 reads YYEEEE. The CDR3 DNA reads as TGTGCCAGCAGCCCAGCCGGGACAGGGGTTTACAATGAGCAGTTCTTC. The encoded protein is CASSPAGTGVYNEQFF.

J is TRBJ2-7 and V is TRBV11-2; 11 nucleotides match TRBD2. Trimming took 5 bases from V and 1 from J; bases not matched to a gene: 10. Germline CDR1 and CDR2: SGHAT and FQNNGV. This CDR3 is built from 17 residues. The CDR3 loop reads CASSPVTGTSGSYEQYF. Written as DNA, the CDR3 is TGTGCCAGCAGCCCGGTGACCGGGACTAGCGGTTCCTACGAGCAGTACTTC.